The 27 T cell receptor beta chains in this list originate from one sample, sequenced in a study of T cell responses to AZD1222 COVID-19 vaccine. The protocol was immunoSEQ multiplex PCR, while the TCRdb copy is restricted to in-frame clones and leaves out a portion. The sample shows about 120,000 clones, roughly 92% of them seen only once. Sample: peripheral blood, taken on day 0 of AZD1222 vaccination. All receptors come from an adult in good health.

This chain joins TRBV5-1 and TRBJ1-1; D not resolved. Germline lookup yields CDR1 SGHRS and CDR2 YFSETQ. The V end was cut by 0 bases, the J end by 4 bases, with 10 bases between. The CDR3 extends over 14 amino acids. Here the CDR3 DNA reads TGCGCCAGCAGCTTGGTACTGGGGAGCACTGAAGCTTTCTTT. This codes for CASSLVLGSTEAFF.

The chain joins TRBV6-5 to TRBJ2-5; D gene uncertain. Germline loops: CDR1 MNHEY, CDR2 SVGAGI. V dropped 0 bases and J dropped 0 bases, with 11 bases sitting between them. The CDR3 contains 16 residues. The CDR3 reads CASSYSTGRNQETQYF. For the CDR3, the DNA is TGTGCCAGCAGTTACTCCACGGGCCGGAACCAAGAGACCCAGTACTTC.

This sequence joins TRBV5-4 and TRBJ2-1; 11 bases line up with TRBD2. The CDR3 consists of 15 residues. Unmatched junction bases numbered 2, after V lost 3 bases and J lost 3 bases. Germline lookup yields CDR1 SGHNT and CDR2 YYREEE (reference sequence). In DNA, the CDR3 is TGTGCCAGCAGCTCCGGGACTAGCGGCTACAATGAGCAGTTCTTC. Its protein product is CASSSGTSGYNEQFF. Based on the CDR3 plus reference TRBV5-4 and TRBJ2-1, the full variable domain is ETGVTQSPTHLIKTRGQQVTLRCSSQSGHNTVSWYQQALGQGPQFIFQYYREEENGRGNFPPRFSGLQFPNYSSELNVNALELDDSALYLCASSSGTSGYNEQFFGPGTRLTVL.

V is TRBV5-6 and J is TRBJ1-2; TRBD1 is a possible D gene (5 bases). Trimming took off 4 bases at V and 3 bases at J, with 10 bases between the two ends. Germline CDR1 and CDR2: SGHDT and YYEEEE. The CDR3 is 13 amino acids. CDR3 sequence reads: CASSGGPDYGYTF. DNA for the CDR3: TGTGCCAGCAGCGGGGGACCGGACTATGGCTACACCTTC.

This clone was seen once. The V call is TRBV2, the J call TRBJ1-2; TRBD1 might be the D (6 bases). V was pared by 6 bases and J by 7 bases, with 21 bases between. CDR3 length: 15 residues. Looked up from germline, CDR1 is SNHLY and CDR2 is FYNNEI. The chain's CDR3 is CASSPGAGAYFGYTF. Here the CDR3 DNA reads TGTGCCAGCAGCCCCGGGGCGGGGGCTTATTTTGGCTACACCTTC.

The rearrangement links TRBV3-1 (or the pseudogene TRBV3-2) to TRBJ1-2; possible D gene TRBD1, 5 bases. This CDR3 region has 15 residues. V was trimmed by 3 bases and J by 4 bases, leaving 15 bases between them. Germline CDR1 is LGHDT and CDR2 is YNNKEL (reference sequence). The CDR3 nucleotides read TGTGCCAGCAGCCATGGACTAGACAGCTTCTATGGCTACACCTTC. Translated, it gives CASSHGLDSFYGYTF.

V and J are TRBV19 and TRBJ1-6; TRBD1 agrees at 7 bases. V was clipped by 4 bases and J by 8 bases; unmatched bases: 11. The CDR3 runs to 16 residues. Per germline, CDR1 LNHDA and CDR2 SQIVND (reference sequence). The CDR3 protein is CASSTARGVIDSPLHF. The CDR3 bases are TGTGCCAGTAGTACCGCCAGGGGGGTGATCGATTCACCCCTCCACTTT.

The J gene is TRBJ1-5, the V gene TRBV19, with D perhaps matching TRBD1 (5 bases). The V end was cut by 7 bases, the J end by 3 bases, with 13 bases between. Germline CDR1 and CDR2: LNHDA and SQIVND (reference sequence). This CDR3 contains 14 residues. The CDR3 coding sequence is TGTGCCAGTACTGACTGGGACCCCAATCAGCCCCAGCATTTT. Its translation: CASTDWDPNQPQHF.

This sequence joins TRBV28 and TRBJ1-4; the match to TRBD1 covers 9 bases. Germline V gene sequence: CDR1 MDHEN, CDR2 SYDVKM. Trimming cost V 5 bases and J 7 bases; bases outside gene matches: 8. This CDR3 spans 15 amino acids. The CDR3 spells CASSPRDRVVEKLFF. DNA for the CDR3: TGTGCCAGCAGTCCCCGGGACAGGGTTGTTGAAAAACTGTTTTTT.

This chain joins TRBV3-1 (or the pseudogene TRBV3-2) and TRBJ2-1; 12 bases fit TRBD2. CDR1 is LGHDT and CDR2 is YNNKEL in the germline V gene (reference sequence). The ends lost 8 bases at V and 9 bases at J; junction bases unmatched: 8. The CDR3 loop spans 14 amino acids. The DNA of the CDR3 is TGTGCCAGCTGCTCTAGCGGGGGGGGAGGTGAGCAGTTCTTC. Its translation is CASCSSGGGGEQFF.

This clone was found once. The chain recombines TRBV5-5 with TRBJ2-7; D remains ambiguous. This CDR3 is built from 13 residues. Trimming took off 1 base at V and 7 bases at J, with 12 bases between the two ends. Germline values: CDR1 SGHKS, CDR2 YYEKEE (reference sequence). The CDR3 here is CASSLLWVREQYF. In DNA, the CDR3 is TGTGCCAGCAGCTTGCTCTGGGTGCGAGAGCAGTACTTC.

This chain connects TRBV19 to TRBJ1-2, with TRBD1 as a possible D gene (6 bases). V was shortened by 0 bases and J by 9 bases, with 17 bases between the two germline ends. Germline CDR1 reads LNHDA; CDR2 reads SQIVND (reference sequence). CDR3 length: 15 residues. CDR3 in DNA: TGTGCCAGTAGTATAGATGCCCCCCGACAGGATCGCTACACCTTC. Amino acid sequence: CASSIDAPRQDRYTF. The full variable domain, its missing parts supplied by reference TRBV19 and TRBJ1-2, is DGGITQSPKYLFRKEGQNVTLSCEQNLNHDAMYWYRQDPGQGLRLIYYSQIVNDFQKGDIAEGYSVSREKKESFPLTVTSAQKNPTAFYLCASSIDAPRQDRYTFGSGTRLTVV.

This clone was seen a single time. This chain connects TRBV5-1 to TRBJ2-1; 8 nucleotides line up with TRBD1. The junction had 3 bases not matched to a gene; V was cut back by 0 bases and J by 10 bases. The germline V gene has CDR1 SGHRS and CDR2 YFSETQ. This CDR3 is built from 13 residues. The CDR3 protein is CASSLAGGWEQFF. The CDR3 nucleotides are TGCGCCAGCAGCTTGGCAGGGGGCTGGGAGCAGTTCTTC.

This chain links TRBV14 with TRBJ2-7, with a possible D match to TRBD1 (6 bases). The V end lost 4 bases, the J end lost 3 bases, and 7 bases lay between the germline ends. Germline CDR1 reads SGHDN; CDR2 reads FVKESK. This CDR3 comprises 12 residues. Here the CDR3 reads CASSPQGYEQYF. The CDR3, as DNA: TGTGCCAGCAGCCCACAGGGCTACGAGCAGTACTTC.

V gene TRBV5-8 combines with J gene TRBJ2-7; no reliable D call. The CDR3 is 11 residues long. Germline-derived CDR1 and CDR2 are SGHTS and YDEGEE. Trimming pared 4 bases from V and 3 bases from J, leaving 5 bases between. CDR3 DNA sequence: TGTGCCAGCAGCCCCCTCTACGAGCAGTACGTC. This encodes CASSPLYEQYV.

V usage is TRBV6-5 and J usage is TRBJ1-4; no clear D. V lost 10 bases and J 8 bases, leaving 14 bases between the germline ends. The CDR3 length is 12 residues. CDR1 is MNHEY and CDR2 is SVGAGI in the germline V gene. The CDR3 DNA follows: TGTGCCACCTGGAGGGTGCGAGAAAAACTGTTTTTT. Translation: CATWRVREKLFF.

The chain uses TRBV5-1 and TRBJ2-1, with TRBD2 matching over 7 bases. The CDR3 has 15 amino acids. Germline CDR1 is SGHRS and CDR2 is YFSETQ. V was pared by 2 bases and J by 1 base, with 3 bases of the junction left unmatched. The CDR3 DNA reads TGCGCCAGCAGCTTCGCGGGAGAGTCCTACAATGAGCAGTTCTTC. As protein: CASSFAGESYNEQFF.

This chain uses TRBV11-2 with TRBJ1-6; TRBD1 is a possible D gene (5 bases). CDR1 SGHAT and CDR2 FQNNGV come from the germline V gene. This CDR3 contains 14 residues. V was pared by 2 bases and J by 14 bases, with 16 bases between. The CDR3 DNA sequence: TGTGCCAGCAGCTTACCCCGAGGGGTAGGGACCCTCCACTTT. This sequence encodes CASSLPRGVGTLHF. Full variable domain (outside the CDR3, taken from reference TRBV11-2 and TRBJ1-6): EAGVAQSPRYKIIEKRQSVAFWCNPISGHATLYWYQQILGQGPKLLIQFQNNGVVDDSQLPKDRFSAERLKGVDSTLKIQPAKLEDSAVYLCASSLPRGVGTLHFGNGTRLTVT.

This chain connects TRBV7-8 to TRBJ2-3; TRBD2 matches 8 bases. The V gene end was trimmed by 5 bases and the J gene end by 1 base; junction bases not matched to a gene: 5. The germline gives CDR1 SGHVS, CDR2 FQNEAQ. The CDR3 consists of 15 residues. CDR3 coding DNA: TGTGCCAGCAGCCAAAATAGCGGGGGCACAGATACGCAGTATTTT. Translation: CASSQNSGGTDTQYF.

The chain links TRBV30 to TRBJ1-5; 7 bases map to TRBD1. The V and J ends lost 2 bases and 2 bases, in that order; junction bases with no gene match: 3. Germline CDR1 and CDR2: GTSNPN and SVGIG (reference sequence). The CDR3 runs to 14 residues. This CDR3 is CAWSPGTGNQPQHF. CDR3 in DNA: TGTGCCTGGAGTCCTGGGACAGGCAATCAGCCCCAGCATTTT. The complete variable domain, with remaining parts taken from reference TRBV30 and TRBJ1-5, reads SQTIHQWPATLVQPVGSPLSLECTVEGTSNPNLYWYRQAAGRGLQLLFYSVGIGQISSEVPQNLSASRPQDRQFILSSKKLLLSDSGFYLCAWSPGTGNQPQHFGDGTRLSIL.

The chain has TRBV7-2 and TRBJ1-2; a possible D gene is TRBD1 (6 bases). CDR3 length: 15 amino acids. CDR1 and CDR2 (germline): SGHTA, FQGNSA. V was pared by 3 bases and J by 6 bases, with 17 bases between. The CDR3 sequence is CASSLYPGAVNGYTF. The CDR3 DNA reads TGTGCCAGCAGCTTGTACCCAGGGGCTGTAAATGGCTACACCTTC.

This sequence joins TRBV2 and TRBJ1-6; TRBD1 aligns across 10 bases. The CDR3 runs to 15 residues. J gave up 6 bases and V 7 bases, and 6 bases lay outside the gene matches. The germline CDR1 and CDR2 sequences are SNHLY and FYNNEI. The CDR3 reads CASTLGQGFNSPLHF. In DNA, the CDR3 is TGTGCCAGCACGCTGGGACAGGGGTTTAATTCACCCCTCCACTTT.

This chain joins TRBV30 and TRBJ2-3; TRBD2 matches 8 bases. From germline, CDR1 is GTSNPN and CDR2 SVGIG (reference sequence). CDR3 size: 16 residues. J was trimmed by 4 bases and V by 3 bases; bases with no gene match: 12. CDR3: CAWSGQAGVWADTQYF. The CDR3 DNA reads TGTGCCTGGAGCGGGCAAGCGGGAGTGTGGGCAGATACGCAGTATTTT.

The gene calls are TRBV6-2 or TRBV6-3 and TRBJ1-2, with a weak D call TRBD1 (6 bases). Germline CDR1 is MNHEY and CDR2 is SVGEGT. V shed 5 bases and J shed 6 bases, with 16 bases lying between them. The CDR3 consists of 14 residues. In DNA form, the CDR3 reads TGTGCCAGCAGTACCCACCCGGGGGGCCATGGCTACACCTTC. It yields the protein CASSTHPGGHGYTF.

CDR3 sequence: CASRRGETGNTIYF. The CDR3 nucleotides read TGTGCCAGCCGGCGCGGAGAGACGGGAAACACCATATATTTT. The chain has TRBV7-9 and TRBJ1-3; D gene ambiguous. Germline V lookup: CDR1 SEHNR, CDR2 FQNEAQ (reference sequence). V lost 8 bases, J lost 4 bases, and 15 bases lay in between. This CDR3 has 14 residues.

The genes are TRBV6-4 and TRBJ2-1; no clear D. The ends were cut back, 6 bases at V and 0 bases at J, with 12 bases in the middle. The CDR3 has 15 amino acids. Looked up from germline, CDR1 is MRHNA and CDR2 is SNTAGT. CDR3 sequence (DNA): TGTGCCAGCAGAAGACAACCGAGCTCCTACAATGAGCAGTTCTTC. This gives the protein CASRRQPSSYNEQFF.

V and J are TRBV27 and TRBJ2-1; 13 bases are shared with TRBD2. With 6 bases clipped from V and 7 bases from J, the junction kept 6 bases outside the gene matches. CDR3 length: 15 amino acids. CDR1 is MNHEY and CDR2 is SMNVEV in the germline V gene (reference sequence). The CDR3 is CASRLLAGGRNEQFF. The CDR3 nucleotides read TGTGCCAGCAGACTACTAGCGGGGGGGCGTAATGAGCAGTTCTTC.